Below, 27 T cell receptor beta chains from the same sample are listed, as sequenced in a study of cytomegalovirus exposure and HLA in healthy donors (TCRdb year 2017). Libraries were built with the immunoSEQ multiplex PCR assay. The multiplex PCR relied on a mix of 60 forward primers for TCR Vbeta segments and 13 reverse primers for TCR Jbeta segments. In TCRdb, the immuneACCESS table is reduced to in-frame sequences with V and J assigned. These tables do not hold every clone; where another copy was compared, an unresolved V gene accounts for under half, and the others remain unexplained. Here the sample has approximately 120,000 clones; over 60% occur a single time. The ten largest make up just under 6.5% of the sample. The specimen was PBMCs. Source of these receptors: a woman in her thirties or forties in good health and CMV-seronegative.

The chain employs TRBV7-2 and TRBJ2-5, with D unclear. The CDR3 length is 12 residues. CDR1 and CDR2 from the germline V gene are SGHTA and FQGNSA. V lost 4 bases, J lost 1 base, and 4 bases lay in between. CDR3 sequence: CASSSLQETQYF. For the CDR3, the DNA is TGTGCCAGCAGCTCCCTCCAAGAGACCCAGTACTTC.

This clone was counted between two and nine times. This chain links TRBV10-3 with TRBJ1-1; a weak D match, TRBD1 (6 bases). This CDR3 is built from 14 residues. From germline, CDR1 is ENHRY and CDR2 SYGVKD. V was clipped by 5 bases and J by 1 base, with 11 bases between them. CDR3 loop: CAISSDRQNTEAFF. The CDR3 nucleotides read TGTGCCATCAGTTCGGACAGACAGAACACTGAAGCTTTCTTT.

This chain connects TRBV28 to TRBJ2-5, with 9 bases identical to TRBD2. The CDR3 has 15 residues. Losses at the gene ends were 7 bases for V and 4 bases for J; bases not matched to a gene: 10. In germline, CDR1 is MDHEN, CDR2 SYDVKM. This CDR3 is CASTSGGSKGETQYF. The CDR3 coding sequence is TGTGCCAGCACCAGCGGGGGGAGTAAAGGAGAGACCCAGTACTTC. Full variable domain (rest looked up from reference TRBV28 and TRBJ2-5): DVKVTQSSRYLVKRTGEKVFLECVQDMDHENMFWYRQDPGLGLRLIYFSYDVKMKEKGDIPEGYSVSREKKERFSLILESASTNQTSMYLCASTSGGSKGETQYFGPGTRLLVL.

The genes are TRBV28 and TRBJ2-7, with 7 bases identical to TRBD2. CDR3 size: 16 residues. Trimming cost V 4 bases and J 7 bases; bases outside gene matches: 16. Germline values: CDR1 MDHEN, CDR2 SYDVKM. The CDR3 nucleotides read TGTGCCAGCAGTTCCCCTGGGGGGATAGAGGGAGGGGAGCAGTACTTC. Protein product: CASSSPGGIEGGEQYF.

The J gene is TRBJ2-6, the V gene TRBV5-1, with D possibly matching TRBD1 (6 bases). The CDR3 is made up of 15 amino acids. Trimming took 4 bases from V and 2 from J, leaving 10 bases between them. Per the germline V gene, CDR1 is SGHRS and CDR2 is YFSETQ. CDR3 in amino acids: CASSITGTGANVLTF. The CDR3 nucleotides are TGCGCCAGCAGCATTACAGGGACTGGGGCCAACGTCCTGACTTTC.

This clone was seen more than once but under ten times. The same CDR3 arises from other DNA sequences in this sample as well. The chain is built from TRBV6-5 and TRBJ1-2; unclear D gene. Trimming took off 0 bases at V and 3 bases at J, with 5 bases between the two ends. Germline-derived CDR1 and CDR2 are MNHEY and SVGAGI. CDR3 length: 13 residues. CDR3 sequence (DNA): TGTGCCAGCAGTTACTCGCCAGACTATGGCTACACCTTC. This sequence encodes CASSYSPDYGYTF.

The table lists this clone with a count of one. The rearrangement uses TRBV5-6 and TRBJ2-3, with 14 bases identical to TRBD2. The CDR3 is 19 residues long. V trimming: 7 bases; J trimming: 1 base; junction bases outside the gene matches: 14. From germline, CDR1 is SGHDT and CDR2 YYEEEE. The CDR3 DNA reads as TGTGCCAGCGAAAACTGGGGACTAGCGGGAGTAGGCGGCACAGATACGCAGTATTTT. Its translation: CASENWGLAGVGGTDTQYF.

V gene TRBV5-4 combines with J gene TRBJ1-1, with D possibly TRBD1 on 6 matching bases. Germline CDR1 and CDR2: SGHNT and YYREEE (reference sequence). Trimming cost V 1 base and J 10 bases, with 14 bases left between them. This CDR3 is built from 13 residues. The CDR3: CASSLSRRGGAFF. The CDR3 region has the DNA TGTGCCAGCAGCTTGTCCCGGAGAGGGGGAGCTTTCTTT.

This sequence joins TRBV19 and TRBJ1-2; 9 positions match TRBD1. Germline V gives CDR1 LNHDA, CDR2 SQIVND (reference sequence). J lost 6 bases, V lost 3 bases, and 5 bases had no gene match. The CDR3 loop spans 14 amino acids. As DNA, the CDR3 is TGTGCCAGTAGTATGCACAGGGGGCAAGATGGCTACACCTTC. Translated, it gives CASSMHRGQDGYTF.

This clone was seen only once. The chain couples TRBV18 to TRBJ1-4; D not certain. The length of the CDR3 is 16 residues. Germline values: CDR1 KGHSH, CDR2 LQKENI. The germline V and J ends were trimmed by 0 bases and 5 bases, with 13 bases remaining between them. The CDR3 spells CASSPPGRSKNEKLFF. DNA for the CDR3: TGTGCCAGCTCACCACCGGGGAGGAGTAAAAATGAAAAACTGTTTTTT.

This rearrangement joins TRBV7-2 to TRBJ1-5; D gene ambiguous. V was trimmed by 5 bases and J by 9 bases, leaving 23 bases between them. CDR1 SGHTA and CDR2 FQGNSA come from the germline V gene. The CDR3 runs to 16 residues. CDR3 nucleotide sequence: TGTGCCAGCAGCCGCGGGCCGACCGGGAGTTTGGGGCCCCAGCATTTT. Encoded protein: CASSRGPTGSLGPQHF.

V is TRBV6-1 and J is TRBJ1-2; the match to TRBD1 covers 10 bases. Trimming cost V 5 bases and J 6 bases; bases outside gene matches: 9. The CDR3 is made up of 15 amino acids. In germline, CDR1 is MNHNS, CDR2 SASEGT. The CDR3, as DNA: TGTGCCAGCAGTTCACAATGGGGGACAGGGGATGGCTACACCTTC. Its protein is CASSSQWGTGDGYTF.

This rearrangement joins TRBV29-1 to TRBJ2-7; weak D call: TRBD1 (6 bases). The CDR3 has 11 residues. Germline CDR1 is SQVTM and CDR2 is ANQGSEA. Deletions cut 7 bases from V and 3 bases from J, with 10 bases between. CDR3 amino acids: CSGGQFYEQYF. CDR3 nucleotides: TGCAGCGGGGGGCAGTTCTACGAGCAGTACTTC.

In its sample, this clone was seen once. The V gene is TRBV10-2, the J gene TRBJ1-4; 9 bases match TRBD1. This CDR3 is 14 amino acids long. Per germline, CDR1 WSHSY and CDR2 SAAADI. The trim removed 7 bases at V and 8 bases at J, leaving 8 bases unmatched. The CDR3 loop is CASKPGQGREKLFF. The CDR3, as DNA: TGCGCCAGCAAACCGGGACAGGGTAGGGAAAAACTGTTTTTT.

The CDR3 coding sequence is TGTGCCAGCAGTTTATATATCCTTAGCGGGAGAGATGGCGAGCAGTACTTC. Encoded protein: CASSLYILSGRDGEQYF. The chain links TRBV28 to TRBJ2-7; 9 bases map to TRBD2. Germline values: CDR1 MDHEN, CDR2 SYDVKM. The CDR3 has 17 residues. Unmatched junction bases numbered 13, after V lost 1 base and J lost 6 bases.

This clone was observed a single time. The chain recombines TRBV5-4 with TRBJ2-5, with 9 bases identical to TRBD1. The last part of the DNA fits TRBJ2-7 better; the J call may be wrong. Germline values: CDR1 SGHNT, CDR2 YYREEE (reference sequence). The CDR3 is made up of 15 amino acids. The CDR3 region has the DNA TGTGCCAGCAGTTCGGCGACAGGGGGGTCATACGAGCAGTACTTC. Its translation: CASSSATGGSYEQYF.

The CDR3 sequence: CASSADGRGSYNEQFF. The CDR3 DNA sequence: TGTGCCAGCAGCGCCGACGGGAGGGGCTCCTACAATGAGCAGTTCTTC. J is TRBJ2-1 and V is TRBV9; 8 bases are shared with TRBD2. CDR1 is SGDLS and CDR2 is YYNGEE in the germline V gene. The CDR3 has 16 amino acids. With 3 bases clipped from V and 0 bases from J, the junction kept 5 bases outside the gene matches.

This clone came up a few times. The chain links TRBV13 to TRBJ2-7, with D perhaps matching TRBD2 (5 bases). Germline V CDR1 and CDR2: PRHDT, FYEKMQ (reference sequence). The length of the CDR3 is 14 residues. The V and J ends lost 6 bases and 5 bases respectively, with 17 bases between them. This chain's CDR3 is CASRPSSDSNEQYF. In nucleotides, the CDR3 is TGTGCCAGCAGGCCGTCCTCGGACTCTAACGAGCAGTACTTC.

The chain combines TRBV6-6 with TRBJ1-6; 8 bases fit TRBD1. V lost 8 bases, J lost 11 bases, and 8 bases stayed unmatched. CDR3 length: 13 residues. Germline V CDR1 and CDR2: MNHNY, SVGAGI (reference sequence). CDR3 in amino acids: CASRDRSFPPLHF. The CDR3 DNA sequence: TGTGCCAGCCGGGACAGGAGTTTTCCACCCCTCCACTTT.

This chain uses TRBV28 with TRBJ2-5; D may correspond to TRBD1 or TRBD2 (5 bases each). The J call may be faulty, since TRBJ2-7 better matches the DNA end. Germline CDR1 and CDR2: MDHEN and SYDVKM. This CDR3 region has 13 residues. CDR3 coding DNA: TGTGCCAGCAGTTTAGGGGGCTCCTACGAGCAGTACTTC. It encodes CASSLGGSYEQYF.

This chain uses TRBV5-1 with TRBJ2-2; 8 nucleotides match TRBD2. V was pared by 4 bases and J by 6 bases, with 8 bases of the junction left unmatched. Germline loops: CDR1 SGHRS, CDR2 YFSETQ. The CDR3 runs 15 residues. The CDR3: CASSLFSGIPGELFF. CDR3 sequence (DNA): TGCGCCAGCAGCCTGTTTAGCGGGATTCCCGGGGAGCTGTTTTTT.

This clone was seen only a few times. This rearrangement joins TRBV4-3 to TRBJ2-5; D perhaps matches TRBD1 (6 bases). The length of the CDR3 is 14 residues. The V gene's germline CDR1 is LGHNA and CDR2 YSLEER. The V end was cut by 7 bases, the J end by 2 bases, with 14 bases between. The CDR3 loop is CASILDSRQETQYF. In DNA form, the CDR3 reads TGCGCCAGCATCCTGGACAGCCGGCAAGAGACCCAGTACTTC.

This chain connects TRBV25-1 to TRBJ1-1; TRBD1 matches at 7 bases. Looked up from germline, CDR1 is MGHDK and CDR2 is SYGVNS. V shed 2 bases, J shed 5 bases, and the junction held 2 bases outside the gene matches. The CDR3 runs 13 residues. CDR3 in amino acids: CASSEEQGTEAFF. DNA for the CDR3: TGTGCCAGCAGTGAAGAACAGGGGACTGAAGCTTTCTTT.

J is TRBJ2-7 and V is TRBV6-6, with 10 bases fitting TRBD2. Germline CDR1 and CDR2: MNHNY and SVGAGI (reference sequence). This CDR3 is built from 16 residues. J gave up 4 bases and V 6 bases, and 12 bases lay outside the gene matches. CDR3 bases: TGTGCCAGCAGCCCAGACAGGACTAGCGGAGCTTACGAGCAGTACTTC. Translation gives CASSPDRTSGAYEQYF.

The chain carries TRBV5-1 and TRBJ2-3; D is unclear. This CDR3 has 14 amino acids. Looked up from germline, CDR1 is SGHRS and CDR2 is YFSETQ. V was shortened by 0 bases and J by 2 bases, with 7 bases between the two germline ends. The CDR3 sequence: CASSLVIYTDTQYF. In DNA form, the CDR3 reads TGCGCCAGCAGCTTGGTTATATACACAGATACGCAGTATTTT.

Worth noting for this clone: The germline gene is not matched at one end of the junction; a read error may be the cause. V and J are TRBV7-9 and TRBJ1-2, with 11 bases identical to TRBD1. The CDR3 runs to 15 residues. Germline V gene data show CDR1 as SEHNR and CDR2 as FQNEAQ (reference sequence). CDR3 in DNA: TGTTCCAGCAGCCCGGGACAGGGGGAAGACTATGGCTACACCTTC. Amino acid sequence: CSSSPGQGEDYGYTF. Complete variable domain (other parts from reference TRBV7-9 and TRBJ1-2): DTGVSQNPRHKITKRGQNVTFRCDPISEHNRLYWYRQTLGQGPEFLTYFQNEAQLEKSRLLSDRFSAERPKGSFSTLEIQRTEQGDSAMYLCSSSPGQGEDYGYTFGSGTRLTVV.

J is TRBJ1-5 and V is TRBV19, with D perhaps TRBD1 (5 bases). With 4 bases removed from V and 2 bases from J, the gap between germline ends came to 18 bases. Germline V gene lookup returns CDR1 LNHDA and CDR2 SQIVND (reference sequence). CDR3 size: 17 residues. The CDR3 coding sequence is TGTGCCAGTAGTACAGAGAGGACACAGGTAGGCAATCAGCCCCAGCATTTT. The encoded protein is CASSTERTQVGNQPQHF.